Below, one T cell receptor beta chain is given with its context. This record belongs to a study of blood T cell repertoires in COVID-19. There are 12 residues in the CDR3. The germline V gene has CDR1 SGHDT and CDR2 YYEEEE. V was pared by 2 bases and J by 3 bases, with 6 bases between. The assay was immunoSEQ multiplex PCR, and TCRdb's table has in-frame clones only and misses some. The top ten hold around 35% of the sample, which has about 36,000 clones, 78% seen once. Sequencing was carried out using peripheral blood. V gene TRBV5-6 combines with J gene TRBJ2-7, with a possible D match to TRBD2 (5 bases). The receptor was derived from a man between 60 and 70 years old with acute or convalescent COVID-19. The CDR3 DNA sequence: TGTGCCAGCAGCTTCGAGGGCTACGAGCAGTACTTC. Translating gives CASSFEGYEQYF.